These 29 T cell receptor beta chains share one sample of origin, sequenced in a study of T-cell reconstitution after alpha-beta-depleted transplantation in children. Construction of the TCRbeta library involved unique molecular identifiers. Via MiXCR, TCRdb re-called the PCR reads, giving one row per CDR3 protein. The table shows about 1,000,000 distinct CDR3 sequences, with 25% to 30% occurring only once. This specimen was PBMCs, mostly from graft donor cells, taken 360 days after TCRalphabeta/CD19-depleted stem cell transplant. All receptors derive from a boy in the first two years of life who had a stem cell transplant for SCID, so the T cells may come from the graft donor.

V and J are TRBV28 and TRBJ1-6; D gene uncertain. The CDR3 runs 13 residues. Trimming cost V 6 bases and J 6 bases, with 9 bases left between them. Germline CDR1 MDHEN, CDR2 SYDVKM. As DNA, the CDR3 is TGTGCCAGCAGCGCCCGAGGTAATTCACCCCTCCACTTT. Translated: CASSARGNSPLHF. The full variable domain, its missing parts supplied by reference TRBV28 and TRBJ1-6, is DVKVTQSSRYLVKRTGEKVFLECVQDMDHENMFWYRQDPGLGLRLIYFSYDVKMKEKGDIPEGYSVSREKKERFSLILESASTNQTSMYLCASSARGNSPLHFGNGTRLTVT.

V gene TRBV7-9 combines with J gene TRBJ2-6; the D is unclear. The CDR3 is 17 residues long. Germline CDR1 is SEHNR and CDR2 is FQNEAQ (reference sequence). Trimming left V 2 bases short and J 2 bases short, with 13 bases between. The CDR3 DNA reads as TGTGCCAGCAGCTTAAGTTCCGGTTCCGCTGGGGCCAACGTCCTGACTTTC. Its protein is CASSLSSGSAGANVLTF.

Only a few counts were recorded for this clonotype. The chain carries TRBV24-1 and TRBJ2-3, with D perhaps TRBD1 or TRBD2 (5 bases each). Germline V lookup: CDR1 KGHDR, CDR2 SFDVKD. The CDR3 consists of 15 residues. Trimming took off 7 bases at V and 0 bases at J, with 13 bases between the two ends. The CDR3 coding sequence is TGTGCCACCAGGGGGGACGGGGCTAGCACAGATACGCAGTATTTT. The encoded protein is CATRGDGASTDTQYF.

In regard to this clonotype: At one of its ends the junction is not consistent with the germline gene, which may arise from a read error. The CDR3 protein is CASSTYRGVKTEAFF. CDR3 nucleotide sequence: TGCGCCAGCAGCACTTACAGGGGGGTGAAAACTGAAGCTTTCTTT. This chain connects TRBV5-1 to TRBJ1-1; 8 bases agree with TRBD1. CDR1 is SGHRS, CDR2 YFSETQ, per germline. There are 15 residues in the CDR3.

The V call is TRBV12-3 or TRBV12-4, the J call TRBJ2-5; 12 bases agree with TRBD2. The CDR3 consists of 16 residues. The junction had 5 bases not matched to a gene; V was cut back by 4 bases and J by 2 bases. CDR3 sequence reads: CASSSWTSGEQETQYF. The CDR3 nucleotides read TGTGCCAGCAGTTCATGGACTAGCGGGGAACAAGAGACCCAGTACTTC.

This sequence joins TRBV29-1 and TRBJ2-7; D is uncertain. Trimming stripped 6 bases from V and 6 bases from J, with 15 bases between. The germline V gene has CDR1 SQVTM and CDR2 ANQGSEA. The CDR3 covers 12 residues. The CDR3 loop is CSVHRSGSEQYF. The CDR3 DNA reads as TGCAGCGTCCACCGGTCGGGCAGCGAGCAGTACTTC.

This clonotype occurred many times. The CDR3 is CASSWGTGELFF. The CDR3 bases are TGTGCCAGCAGCTGGGGCACCGGGGAGCTGTTTTTT. The chain links TRBV5-6 to TRBJ2-2; D is uncertain. Trimming stripped 3 bases from V and 4 bases from J, with 4 bases between. The CDR3 loop spans 12 amino acids. Germline CDR1 SGHDT, CDR2 YYEEEE. The full variable domain, completed using reference TRBV5-6 and TRBJ2-2, is DAGVTQSPTHLIKTRGQQVTLRCSPKSGHDTVSWYQQALGQGPQFIFQYYEEEERQRGNFPDRFSGHQFPNYSSELNVNALLLGDSALYLCASSWGTGELFFGEGSRLTVL.

This chain links TRBV5-1 with TRBJ2-6, with D possibly being TRBD1 (6 bases). V lost 4 bases and J 0 bases, leaving 11 bases between the germline ends. From germline, CDR1 is SGHRS and CDR2 YFSETQ. The CDR3 is 16 residues long. CDR3 nucleotide sequence: TGCGCCAGCAGCATGGGGGACACCTCTGGGGCCAACGTCCTGACTTTC. Protein product: CASSMGDTSGANVLTF.

V is TRBV12-3 or TRBV12-4 and J is TRBJ1-1; 9 bases align to TRBD1. The junction had 9 bases not matched to a gene; V was cut back by 6 bases and J by 1 base. The CDR3 runs 16 residues. CDR3 in amino acids: CASSRMGTGPNTEAFF. The DNA of the CDR3 is TGTGCCAGCAGCCGCATGGGGACAGGGCCGAACACTGAAGCTTTCTTT.

Written as DNA, the CDR3 is TGTGCCAGCAGCCCGACAGGGCTTCGGTTCAATGAGCAGTTCTTC. This sequence encodes CASSPTGLRFNEQFF. V is TRBV12-3 or TRBV12-4 and J is TRBJ2-1; 7 bases are shared with TRBD1. CDR3 length: 15 residues. Trimming cost V 6 bases and J 6 bases; bases outside gene matches: 11.

The genes are TRBV9 and TRBJ2-3; 10 bases align to TRBD2. The CDR3 sequence is 16 residues long. V dropped 0 bases and J dropped 3; count of bases not matched to a gene: 4. From germline, CDR1 is SGDLS and CDR2 YYNGEE. For the CDR3, the DNA is TGTGCCAGCAGCGTAGAAGCTAGCGGGGGTACAGATACGCAGTATTTT. Its translation: CASSVEASGGTDTQYF.

Only a few counts were recorded for this clonotype. The J gene is TRBJ2-7, the V gene TRBV20-1, with 8 bases fitting TRBD2. Germline V lookup: CDR1 DFQATT, CDR2 SNEGSKA (reference sequence). J lost 3 bases, V lost 4 bases, and 2 bases had no gene match. The CDR3 is 12 residues long. CDR3 amino acids: CSATAGGYEQYF. The CDR3 coding sequence is TGCAGTGCTACGGCGGGGGGCTACGAGCAGTACTTC.

This clonotype was observed a few times. This chain links TRBV12-3 or TRBV12-4 with TRBJ2-1, with unresolved D. CDR3 length: 15 amino acids. Deletions cut 6 bases from V and 4 bases from J, with 16 bases between. The CDR3 spells CASSVDRALYNEQFF. For the CDR3, the DNA is TGTGCCAGCAGCGTAGACCGTGCTCTTTACAATGAGCAGTTCTTC.

V is TRBV5-6 and J is TRBJ2-2, with TRBD1 matching 8 bases. Losses at the gene ends were 4 bases for V and 5 bases for J; bases not matched to a gene: 7. This CDR3 region has 15 residues. Germline V gene lookup returns CDR1 SGHDT and CDR2 YYEEEE. The CDR3 nucleotides read TGTGCCAGCAGCCGGACAGGGAAGGATACCGGGGAGCTGTTTTTT. The encoded protein is CASSRTGKDTGELFF.

The chain recombines TRBV5-1 with TRBJ2-1, with D perhaps TRBD2 (6 bases). Germline CDR1 SGHRS, CDR2 YFSETQ. Trimming pared 1 base from V and 8 bases from J, leaving 10 bases between. There are 13 residues in the CDR3. The CDR3 coding sequence is TGCGCCAGCAGCTTGCTCTGGGGGGATGAGCAGTTCTTC. Residues: CASSLLWGDEQFF. Full variable domain (outside the CDR3, taken from reference TRBV5-1 and TRBJ2-1): KAGVTQTPRYLIKTRGQQVTLSCSPISGHRSVSWYQQTPGQGLQFLFEYFSETQRNKGNFPGRFSGRQFSNSRSEMNVSTLELGDSALYLCASSLLWGDEQFFGPGTRLTVL.

This clonotype was recorded a few times. The chain is built from TRBV5-1 and TRBJ2-4; possibly TRBD2 for D (6 bases). V gave up 4 bases and J gave up 0 bases, with 14 bases separating them. This CDR3 spans 16 amino acids. The germline CDR1 and CDR2 sequences are SGHRS and YFSETQ. CDR3 coding DNA: TGCGCCAGCAGCATCGTCCCGGGACTAGCCAAAAACATTCAGTACTTC. As protein: CASSIVPGLAKNIQYF.

The rearrangement joins TRBV7-9 to TRBJ2-5; TRBD1 aligns across 7 bases. Germline values: CDR1 SEHNR, CDR2 FQNEAQ (reference sequence). The CDR3 sequence is 16 residues long. Trimming removed 5 bases from V and 1 base from J; junction bases left unmatched: 10. CDR3 bases: TGTGCCAGCAGCACACCTCACGGGACAGTCCAAGAGACCCAGTACTTC. Amino acid sequence: CASSTPHGTVQETQYF.

The rearrangement uses TRBV12-3 or TRBV12-4 and TRBJ2-3; 7 bases match TRBD1. The CDR3 consists of 15 residues. V lost 2 bases, J lost 4 bases, and 6 bases stayed unmatched. As DNA, the CDR3 is TGTGCCAGCAGTTTAAGACAGGGTTGGGCAGATACGCAGTATTTT. It encodes CASSLRQGWADTQYF.

The rearrangement uses TRBV5-1 and TRBJ2-3; 12 bases agree with TRBD2. Germline CDR1 is SGHRS and CDR2 is YFSETQ. Trimming removed 4 bases from V and 4 bases from J; junction bases left unmatched: 7. The CDR3 extends over 16 amino acids. For the CDR3, the DNA is TGCGCCAGCAGCCCTCTAGCGGGGGGGCCCCCAGATACGCAGTATTTT. Residues: CASSPLAGGPPDTQYF.

V is TRBV28 and J is TRBJ1-5; a weak D match, TRBD1 (5 bases). Trimming cost V 7 bases and J 5 bases, with 12 bases left between them. The germline CDR1 and CDR2 sequences are MDHEN and SYDVKM. This CDR3 has 13 residues. The CDR3 nucleotides are TGTGCCAGCAACGACAGCGGCTATCAGCCCCAGCATTTT. Its translation is CASNDSGYQPQHF.

The chain links TRBV7-8 to TRBJ2-2; no definite D call. Germline CDR1 is SGHVS and CDR2 is FQNEAQ. The V and J ends lost 5 bases and 6 bases respectively, with 13 bases between them. The CDR3 extends over 14 amino acids. The chain's CDR3 is CASSPLHSPGELFF. DNA for the CDR3: TGTGCCAGCAGCCCGCTTCACAGCCCCGGGGAGCTGTTTTTT.

Only one count was recorded for this clonotype. The chain joins TRBV6-1 to TRBJ2-2; 8 nucleotides line up with TRBD2. Per germline, CDR1 MNHNS and CDR2 SASEGT. The CDR3 runs to 18 residues. Germline trimming cut 5 bases from V and 4 bases from J; bases unmatched to any gene: 15. CDR3 sequence reads: CASSPGPVASGPTGELFF. For the CDR3, the DNA is TGTGCCAGCAGTCCCGGCCCAGTGGCTAGCGGGCCCACCGGGGAGCTGTTTTTT.

The CDR3 sequence is CASSQAGGTSGKNIQYF. CDR3 sequence (DNA): TGCGCCAGCAGCCAAGCAGGGGGGACTAGCGGCAAAAACATTCAGTACTTC. The rearrangement joins TRBV4-3 to TRBJ2-4, with 11 bases that match TRBD2. With V trimmed by 1 base and J by 3 bases, 5 bases remained unmatched. This CDR3 is 17 amino acids long. Per the germline V gene, CDR1 is LGHNA and CDR2 is YSLEER.

This clonotype was detected ten times or more. An end of the junction differs from the germline gene, which may be a read error. The chain combines TRBV5-1 with TRBJ2-2, with D perhaps matching TRBD1 (6 bases). CDR1 and CDR2 from the germline V gene are SGHRS and YFSETQ. The CDR3 has 14 amino acids. CDR3 nucleotide sequence: TGTGCCAGCAGTTTACAGGGTTACACCGGGGAGCTGTTTTTT. The encoded protein is CASSLQGYTGELFF.

This clonotype has a handful of counts. V usage is TRBV5-1 and J usage is TRBJ1-1; a possible D gene is TRBD1 (6 bases). The V end lost 1 base, the J end lost 0 bases, and 13 bases lay between the germline ends. The CDR3 is 16 residues long. The V gene's germline CDR1 is SGHRS and CDR2 YFSETQ. CDR3 in DNA: TGCGCCAGCAGCTTGCGAAGCACAGGGATGAACACTGAAGCTTTCTTT. This sequence encodes CASSLRSTGMNTEAFF.

CDR3 DNA sequence: TGCGCCAGCAGCTTGGCCGGGACAGGGGGAAGAGATACGCAGTATTTT. The encoded protein is CASSLAGTGGRDTQYF. J is TRBJ2-3 and V is TRBV5-1, with TRBD1 identical over 11 bases. Germline CDR1 reads SGHRS; CDR2 reads YFSETQ. The CDR3 sequence is 16 residues long. The ends lost 0 bases at V and 5 bases at J; junction bases unmatched: 5.

The chain combines TRBV5-1 with TRBJ2-3; D remains unclear. V lost 4 bases, J lost 1 base, and 16 bases lay in between. The CDR3 sequence is 16 residues long. Germline loops: CDR1 SGHRS, CDR2 YFSETQ. The CDR3 here is CASSPGWDPGTDTQYF. CDR3 nucleotide sequence: TGCGCCAGCAGCCCTGGCTGGGATCCAGGCACAGATACGCAGTATTTT. The whole variable domain, filled in from reference TRBV5-1 and TRBJ2-3, reads KAGVTQTPRYLIKTRGQQVTLSCSPISGHRSVSWYQQTPGQGLQFLFEYFSETQRNKGNFPGRFSGRQFSNSRSEMNVSTLELGDSALYLCASSPGWDPGTDTQYFGPGTRLTVL.

There are a few counts of this clonotype. The chain has TRBV5-6 and TRBJ2-7, with unresolved D. V shed 1 base and J shed 0 bases, with 5 bases lying between them. From germline, CDR1 is SGHDT and CDR2 YYEEEE. CDR3 length equals 13 residues. The CDR3 loop is CASSLMDSYEQYF. CDR3 bases: TGTGCCAGCAGCTTGATGGACTCCTACGAGCAGTACTTC.

This clonotype has a handful of counts. The chain has TRBV6-6 and TRBJ1-2; 7 bases align to TRBD1. The V gene's germline CDR1 is MNHNY and CDR2 SVGAGI (reference sequence). V lost 5 bases and J lost 8; bases outside the gene matches: 8. The CDR3 spans 13 residues. CDR3 region: CASSREGGQGYTF. The CDR3 DNA follows: TGTGCCAGCAGTCGCGAAGGGGGCCAGGGCTACACCTTC.